This record concerns one TCR beta chain sequence. Its antigen is unidentified. PCR involved 60 Vbeta and 13 Jbeta primers. TCRdb's copy holds only in-frame clones and misses some; the assay was immunoSEQ multiplex PCR. This table has about 150,000 clones, about 80% appearing once. The germline V gene has CDR1 SGDLS and CDR2 YYNGEE. This CDR3 has 16 residues. Trimming took off 0 bases at V and 4 bases at J, with 15 bases between the two ends. The data are from a study of cytomegalovirus exposure and HLA in healthy donors. General study findings and limits: Later analysis indicated greater clonal expansion among HLA-associated TCR beta chains than among equally common other chains. Investigators reported 150 to 200 TCR beta chains as tied to cytomegalovirus. In vitro confirmation showed three CMV-associated chains to be CMV antigen specific.

The TCR comes from a man younger than 40 in good health and CMV-seropositive. This chain joins TRBV9 and TRBJ2-3; tentatively, D is TRBD2 (6 bases). The sequencing input was PBMCs. The CDR3 nucleotides read TGTGCCAGCAGCGTAGAGGCGGACTACCTCCCAGATACGCAGTATTTT. It yields the protein CASSVEADYLPDTQYF.